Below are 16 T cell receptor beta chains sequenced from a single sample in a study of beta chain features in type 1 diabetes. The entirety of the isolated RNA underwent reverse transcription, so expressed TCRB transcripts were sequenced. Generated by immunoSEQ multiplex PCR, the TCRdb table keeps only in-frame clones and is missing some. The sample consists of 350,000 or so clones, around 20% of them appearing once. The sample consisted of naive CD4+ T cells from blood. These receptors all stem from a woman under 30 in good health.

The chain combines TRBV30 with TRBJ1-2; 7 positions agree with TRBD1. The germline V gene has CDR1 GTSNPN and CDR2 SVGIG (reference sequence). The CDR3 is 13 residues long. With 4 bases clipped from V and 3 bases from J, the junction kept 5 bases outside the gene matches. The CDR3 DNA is TGTGCCTGGATGACAGGGAATGACTATGGCTACACCTTC. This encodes CAWMTGNDYGYTF.

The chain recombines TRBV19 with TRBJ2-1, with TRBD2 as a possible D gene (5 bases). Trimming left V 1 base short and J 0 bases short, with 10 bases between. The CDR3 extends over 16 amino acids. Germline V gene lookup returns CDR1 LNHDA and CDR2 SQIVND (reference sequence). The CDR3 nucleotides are TGTGCCAGTAGTATAGGGGCGGGCGACTCCTACAATGAGCAGTTCTTC. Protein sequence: CASSIGAGDSYNEQFF.

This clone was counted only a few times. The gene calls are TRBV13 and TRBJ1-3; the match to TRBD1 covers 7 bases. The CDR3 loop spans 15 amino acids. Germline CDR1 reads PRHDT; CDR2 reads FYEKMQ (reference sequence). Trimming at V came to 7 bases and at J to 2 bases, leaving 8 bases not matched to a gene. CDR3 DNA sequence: TGTGCCAGCAAACTCCAGGGGGAAACTGGAAACACCATATATTTT. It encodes CASKLQGETGNTIYF.

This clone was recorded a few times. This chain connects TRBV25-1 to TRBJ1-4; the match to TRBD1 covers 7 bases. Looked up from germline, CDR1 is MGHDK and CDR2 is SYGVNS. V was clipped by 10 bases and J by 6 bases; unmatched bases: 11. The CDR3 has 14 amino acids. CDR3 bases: TGTGCCACCGAACCCGGGACAGTCGATGAAAAACTGTTTTTT. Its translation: CATEPGTVDEKLFF. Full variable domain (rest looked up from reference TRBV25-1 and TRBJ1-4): EADIYQTPRYLVIGTGKKITLECSQTMGHDKMYWYQQDPGMELHLIHYSYGVNSTEKGDLSSESTVSRIRTEHFPLTLESARPSHTSQYLCATEPGTVDEKLFFGSGTQLSVL.

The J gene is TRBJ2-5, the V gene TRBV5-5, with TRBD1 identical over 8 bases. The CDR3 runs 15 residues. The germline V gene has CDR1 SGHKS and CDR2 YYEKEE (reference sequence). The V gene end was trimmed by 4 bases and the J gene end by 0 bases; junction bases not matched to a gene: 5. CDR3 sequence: CASSTPQGDQETQYF. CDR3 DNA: TGTGCCAGCAGCACCCCACAGGGGGACCAAGAGACCCAGTACTTC.

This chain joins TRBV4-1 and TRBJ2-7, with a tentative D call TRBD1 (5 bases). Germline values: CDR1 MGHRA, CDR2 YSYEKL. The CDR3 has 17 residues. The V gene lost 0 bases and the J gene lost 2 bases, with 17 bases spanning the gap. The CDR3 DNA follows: TGCGCCAGCAGCCAAGATAGTATATCGGGCAGGGCCTACGAGCAGTACTTC. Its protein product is CASSQDSISGRAYEQYF.

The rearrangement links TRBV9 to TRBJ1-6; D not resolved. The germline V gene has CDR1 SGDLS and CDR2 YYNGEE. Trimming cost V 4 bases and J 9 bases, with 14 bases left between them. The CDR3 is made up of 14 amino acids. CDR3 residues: CASSPGSEASPLHF. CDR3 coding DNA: TGTGCCAGCAGCCCTGGAAGTGAGGCTTCACCCCTCCACTTT.

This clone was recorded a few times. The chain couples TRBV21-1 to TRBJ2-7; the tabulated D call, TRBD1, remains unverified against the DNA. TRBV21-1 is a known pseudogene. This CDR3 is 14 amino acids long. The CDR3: CASSTEQVGNEQYF. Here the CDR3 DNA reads TGTGCCAGCAGCACCGAACAGGTCGGTAACGAGCAGTACTTC.

CDR3 residues: CASSFEYSNQPQHF. The DNA of the CDR3 is TGTGCCAGCAGCTTCGAGTATAGCAATCAGCCCCAGCATTTT. The chain combines TRBV7-2 with TRBJ1-5; D is unclear. Germline lookup yields CDR1 SGHTA and CDR2 FQGNSA. The CDR3 extends over 14 amino acids. V shed 3 bases and J shed 0 bases, with 6 bases lying between them.

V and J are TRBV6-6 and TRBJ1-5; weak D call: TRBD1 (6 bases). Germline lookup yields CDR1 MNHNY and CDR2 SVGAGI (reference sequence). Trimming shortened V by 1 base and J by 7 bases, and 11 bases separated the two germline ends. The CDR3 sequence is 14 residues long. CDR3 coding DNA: TGTGCCAGCAGTTACTTGGCAGGGGCCCAGCCCCAGCATTTT. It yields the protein CASSYLAGAQPQHF.

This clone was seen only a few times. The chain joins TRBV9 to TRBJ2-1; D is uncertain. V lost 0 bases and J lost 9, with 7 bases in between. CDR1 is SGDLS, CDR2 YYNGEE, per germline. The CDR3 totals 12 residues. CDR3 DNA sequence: TGTGCCAGCAGCGTAGTTGAGATTGAGCAGTTCTTC. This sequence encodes CASSVVEIEQFF. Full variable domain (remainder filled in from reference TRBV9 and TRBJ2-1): DSGVTQTPKHLITATGQRVTLRCSPRSGDLSVYWYQQSLDQGLQFLIQYYNGEERAKGNILERFSAQQFPDLHSELNLSSLELGDSALYFCASSVVEIEQFFGPGTRLTVL.

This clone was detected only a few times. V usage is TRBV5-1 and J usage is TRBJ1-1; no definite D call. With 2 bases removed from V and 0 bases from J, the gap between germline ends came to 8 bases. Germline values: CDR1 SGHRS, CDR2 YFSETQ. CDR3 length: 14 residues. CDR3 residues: CASSFSGMNTEAFF. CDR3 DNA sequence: TGCGCCAGCAGCTTTAGCGGGATGAACACTGAAGCTTTCTTT.

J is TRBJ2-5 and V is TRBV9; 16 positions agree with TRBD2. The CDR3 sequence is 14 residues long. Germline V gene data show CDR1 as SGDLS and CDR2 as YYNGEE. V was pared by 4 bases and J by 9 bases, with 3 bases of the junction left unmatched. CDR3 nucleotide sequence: TGTGCCAGCAGCTCCGGGACTAGCGGGGGGGCCCAGTACTTC. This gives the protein CASSSGTSGGAQYF. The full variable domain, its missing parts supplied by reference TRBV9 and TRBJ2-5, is DSGVTQTPKHLITATGQRVTLRCSPRSGDLSVYWYQQSLDQGLQFLIQYYNGEERAKGNILERFSAQQFPDLHSELNLSSLELGDSALYFCASSSGTSGGAQYFGPGTRLLVL.

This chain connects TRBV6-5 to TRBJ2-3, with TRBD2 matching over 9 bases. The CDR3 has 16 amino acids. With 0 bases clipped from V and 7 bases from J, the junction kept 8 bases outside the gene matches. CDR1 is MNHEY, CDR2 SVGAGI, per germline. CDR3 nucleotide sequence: TGTGCCAGCAGTTACTCGCGAGCGGGGGGCGGGAATACGCAGTATTTT. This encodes CASSYSRAGGGNTQYF.

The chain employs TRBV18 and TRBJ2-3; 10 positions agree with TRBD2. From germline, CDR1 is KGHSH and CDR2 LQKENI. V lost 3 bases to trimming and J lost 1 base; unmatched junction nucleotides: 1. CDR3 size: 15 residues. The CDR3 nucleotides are TGTGCCAGCTCACCGGGACTAGCGCGCACAGATACGCAGTATTTT. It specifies CASSPGLARTDTQYF.

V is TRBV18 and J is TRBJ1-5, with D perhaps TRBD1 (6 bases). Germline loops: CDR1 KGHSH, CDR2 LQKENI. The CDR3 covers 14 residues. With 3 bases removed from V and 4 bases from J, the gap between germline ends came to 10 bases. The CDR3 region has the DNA TGTGCCAGCTCACCGGCACAGGGAAATCAGCCCCAGCATTTT. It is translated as CASSPAQGNQPQHF.